These 18 T cell receptor beta chains share one sample of origin, sequenced in a study of PD-L1 blockade in urothelial cancer. Repertoires were generated with immunoSEQ multiplex PCR, while TCRdb's copy carries only in-frame clones and drops some. The profile covers roughly 100,000 clones, with roughly nine tenths appearing a single time and 0.97% taken by the ten largest. Stated time point: pretreatment peripheral blood. The sample here was PBMCs, taken around atezolizumab (anti-PD-L1) treatment. The receptors stem from an elderly woman with urothelial cancer.

The rearrangement joins TRBV28 to TRBJ1-5, with TRBD1 identical over 7 bases. Trimming took 4 bases from V and 4 from J; bases not matched to a gene: 7. The germline CDR1 and CDR2 sequences are MDHEN and SYDVKM. The CDR3 has 15 amino acids. The CDR3 DNA is TGTGCCAGCAGTTCCGGGACAGCCAGTAATCAGCCCCAGCATTTT. Protein: CASSSGTASNQPQHF.

This clone has only one observation. V gene TRBV19 combines with J gene TRBJ1-2; no clear D gene. CDR1 is LNHDA and CDR2 is SQIVND in the germline V gene (reference sequence). V dropped 10 bases and J dropped 4 bases, with 16 bases sitting between them. The CDR3 has 13 amino acids. CDR3 sequence reads: CATRSAGLYGYTF. CDR3 nucleotides: TGTGCCACCCGATCGGCAGGTCTCTATGGCTACACCTTC.

J is TRBJ2-4 and V is TRBV6-5; D is possibly TRBD2 (5 bases). Germline assignment: CDR1 MNHEY and CDR2 SVGAGI. The CDR3 is 14 residues long. V lost 10 bases and J lost 8, with 21 bases in between. The CDR3 reads CATGRSTGGDIQYF. The CDR3 region has the DNA TGTGCCACTGGGAGAAGCACCGGAGGAGACATTCAGTACTTC.

This clone was seen just once. This chain links TRBV2 with TRBJ1-5, with D perhaps TRBD1 (5 bases). The CDR3 contains 15 residues. Per germline, CDR1 SNHLY and CDR2 FYNNEI. Between the trimmed V and J ends, which lost 3 bases and 7 bases, there was a span of 16 bases. CDR3 bases: TGTGCCAGCAGTGATCCGCGGCAGGGTGGACAGCCCCAGCATTTT. This encodes CASSDPRQGGQPQHF.

The chain employs TRBV28 and TRBJ1-1; the D gene is possibly TRBD1 (5 bases). CDR3 length: 12 amino acids. CDR1 and CDR2 (germline): MDHEN, SYDVKM. With 10 bases removed from V and 3 bases from J, the gap between germline ends came to 12 bases. The CDR3 here is CATIRGDTEAFF. In DNA, the CDR3 is TGTGCCACGATCCGGGGGGACACTGAAGCTTTCTTT.

The chain links TRBV9 to TRBJ2-2; 8 nucleotides align to TRBD1. This CDR3 has 16 residues. Trimming at V came to 4 bases and at J to 6 bases, leaving 11 bases not matched to a gene. The germline V gene has CDR1 SGDLS and CDR2 YYNGEE. In DNA, the CDR3 is TGTGCCAGCAGCCATCAGACAGGGGCGGGCGCCGGGGAGCTGTTTTTT. Protein sequence: CASSHQTGAGAGELFF. Using reference TRBV9 and TRBJ2-2 for the parts outside the CDR3, the full variable domain is DSGVTQTPKHLITATGQRVTLRCSPRSGDLSVYWYQQSLDQGLQFLIQYYNGEERAKGNILERFSAQQFPDLHSELNLSSLELGDSALYFCASSHQTGAGAGELFFGEGSRLTVL.

The chain has TRBV15 and TRBJ1-5; D is ambiguous. The CDR3 loop spans 15 amino acids. Deletions cut 0 bases from V and 7 bases from J, with 13 bases between. CDR1 and CDR2 from the germline V gene are LNHNV and YYDKDF (reference sequence). The CDR3 reads CATSRDLAGLQPQHF. The CDR3 region has the DNA TGTGCCACCAGCAGAGATCTTGCGGGGTTGCAGCCCCAGCATTTT.

The V call is TRBV5-1, the J call TRBJ2-3, with 12 positions matching TRBD2. Germline V gives CDR1 SGHRS, CDR2 YFSETQ. The CDR3 contains 17 residues. J gave up 4 bases and V 3 bases, and 9 bases lay outside the gene matches. CDR3 loop: CASSSLAGGPSADTQYF. The CDR3 DNA reads TGCGCCAGCAGCTCCCTAGCGGGAGGGCCATCTGCAGATACGCAGTATTTT.

The rearrangement joins TRBV5-4 to TRBJ2-3, with a tentative D call TRBD2 (6 bases). Germline V CDR1 and CDR2: SGHNT, YYREEE (reference sequence). V lost 0 bases, J lost 1 base, and 9 bases lay in between. The CDR3 is 15 amino acids. DNA for the CDR3: TGTGCCAGCAGCTTGGATAGCGGAGGCACAGATACGCAGTATTTT. It is translated as CASSLDSGGTDTQYF.

V usage is TRBV7-2 and J usage is TRBJ2-1; TRBD2 agrees at 10 bases. V shed 5 bases, J shed 2 bases, and the junction held 3 bases outside the gene matches. Germline V lookup: CDR1 SGHTA, CDR2 FQGNSA. This CDR3 has 15 amino acids. CDR3 protein: CASSPLAGAYNEQFF. CDR3 in DNA: TGTGCCAGCAGCCCGCTAGCGGGGGCCTACAATGAGCAGTTCTTC.

The rearrangement uses TRBV19 and TRBJ2-1; 9 nucleotides line up with TRBD1. With 5 bases clipped from V and 8 bases from J, the junction kept 7 bases outside the gene matches. The CDR3 length is 14 residues. Germline-derived CDR1 and CDR2 are LNHDA and SQIVND (reference sequence). The CDR3 nucleotides read TGTGCCAGTAGTGTGGACAGGGGCGGGGATGAGCAGTTCTTC. Its translation: CASSVDRGGDEQFF.

This clone was picked up a small number of times. V usage is TRBV5-5 and J usage is TRBJ2-7; 7 positions match TRBD2. J gave up 2 bases and V 0 bases, and 11 bases lay outside the gene matches. The CDR3 covers 17 residues. Germline V CDR1 and CDR2: SGHKS, YYEKEE (reference sequence). CDR3 sequence (DNA): TGTGCCAGCAGCTTGGAGGGAGGGACTGCCGTTCCCTACGAGCAGTACTTC. Amino acids: CASSLEGGTAVPYEQYF. Based on the CDR3 plus reference TRBV5-5 and TRBJ2-7, the full variable domain is DAGVTQSPTHLIKTRGQQVTLRCSPISGHKSVSWYQQVLGQGPQFIFQYYEKEERGRGNFPDRFSARQFPNYSSELNVNALLLGDSALYLCASSLEGGTAVPYEQYFGPGTRLTVT.

The J gene is TRBJ1-5, the V gene TRBV10-3; 8 bases fit TRBD1. CDR1 is ENHRY and CDR2 is SYGVKD in the germline V gene. The junction had 5 bases not matched to a gene; V was cut back by 10 bases and J by 3 bases. The CDR3 sequence is 13 residues long. CDR3 in DNA: TGTGCCACTAGGACAGGGCTCAATCAGCCCCAGCATTTT. Its protein product is CATRTGLNQPQHF.

The chain is built from TRBV5-1 and TRBJ2-1; TRBD2 agrees at 13 bases. V was clipped by 4 bases and J by 4 bases; unmatched bases: 8. Germline V CDR1 and CDR2: SGHRS, YFSETQ. This CDR3 region has 17 residues. The CDR3 DNA reads TGCGCCAGCAGCCCGGGGACTAGCGGGAAGGGTTACAATGAGCAGTTCTTC. It translates to CASSPGTSGKGYNEQFF.

This chain uses TRBV5-6 with TRBJ2-7; D is unresolved. V lost 3 bases and J 4 bases, leaving 8 bases between the germline ends. There are 12 residues in the CDR3. The V gene's germline CDR1 is SGHDT and CDR2 YYEEEE. The DNA for the CDR3 is TGTGCCAGCAGCTCACGAGGTTACGAGCAGTACTTC. Translation gives CASSSRGYEQYF.

The table lists this clone with a count of one. The V call is TRBV27, the J call TRBJ1-2; 8 nucleotides line up with TRBD1. Germline trimming cut 6 bases from V and 5 bases from J; bases unmatched to any gene: 8. The CDR3 sequence is 14 residues long. The V gene's germline CDR1 is MNHEY and CDR2 SMNVEV (reference sequence). The CDR3 DNA reads as TGTGCCAGCAGGCTACAGGGGGTGGAGTATGGCTACACCTTC. Its protein is CASRLQGVEYGYTF.

In the case of this clone: A read error may explain this, as a much larger clone is one base away. The rearrangement uses TRBV28 and TRBJ2-7, with 9 bases matching TRBD1. Per the germline V gene, CDR1 is MDHEN and CDR2 is SYDVKM. CDR3 size: 14 residues. The V gene end was trimmed by 3 bases and the J gene end by 2 bases; junction bases not matched to a gene: 2. The CDR3 loop is CASSLGQGTYEQYF. CDR3 coding DNA: TGTGCCAGCAGTTTGGGACAGGGCACCTACGAGCAGTACTTC.

J is TRBJ1-2 and V is TRBV30; 7 positions match TRBD1. The CDR3 is 14 residues long. CDR1 and CDR2 (germline): GTSNPN, SVGIG (reference sequence). J lost 7 bases, V lost 0 bases, and 8 bases had no gene match. This chain's CDR3 is CAWSVQGGYSGYTF. The CDR3 bases are TGTGCCTGGAGTGTGCAAGGGGGCTATAGTGGCTACACCTTC.